The 5 T cell receptor beta chains given below trace back to one sample, sequenced in a study of blood T cell repertoires in COVID-19. This table comes from immunoSEQ multiplex PCR, and its TCRdb copy is limited to in-frame clones, with some not included. The sample lists under 200,000 clones; approximately 88% were seen once. The specimen was peripheral blood. The source is a woman aged 60-75 years with acute or convalescent COVID-19.

The rearrangement links TRBV15 to TRBJ1-1; TRBD1 is a possible D gene (5 bases). In germline, CDR1 is LNHNV, CDR2 YYDKDF (reference sequence). The CDR3 is made up of 15 amino acids. V lost 1 base and J lost 1, with 10 bases in between. DNA of the CDR3: TGTGCCACCAGCAGAGGCCGACAGTGGAACACTGAAGCTTTCTTT. This translates into CATSRGRQWNTEAFF.

The chain has TRBV4-3 and TRBJ1-2; D not certain. Looked up from germline, CDR1 is LGHNA and CDR2 is YSLEER. The CDR3 is made up of 13 amino acids. The V gene lost 5 bases and the J gene lost 7 bases, with 14 bases spanning the gap. In DNA, the CDR3 is TGCGCCAGCAGCTTCTCGGGAGCGGTTGGCTACACCTTC. Translating it yields CASSFSGAVGYTF.

The J gene is TRBJ2-3, the V gene TRBV7-9; 12 nucleotides line up with TRBD2. The CDR3 has 16 residues. V lost 5 bases, J lost 8 bases, and 11 bases stayed unmatched. Per the germline V gene, CDR1 is SEHNR and CDR2 is FQNEAQ (reference sequence). CDR3 DNA: TGTGCCAGCAGCATCCGACTAGCGGGGGCAGGGGGTACGCAGTATTTT. Its protein is CASSIRLAGAGGTQYF. Complete variable domain (other parts from reference TRBV7-9 and TRBJ2-3): DTGVSQNPRHKITKRGQNVTFRCDPISEHNRLYWYRQTLGQGPEFLTYFQNEAQLEKSRLLSDRFSAERPKGSFSTLEIQRTEQGDSAMYLCASSIRLAGAGGTQYFGPGTRLTVL.

The chain uses TRBV4-3 and TRBJ2-7; 10 positions match TRBD2. Germline V gene data show CDR1 as LGHNA and CDR2 as YSLEER. V trimming: 1 base; J trimming: 2 bases; junction bases outside the gene matches: 11. This CDR3 is 18 amino acids long. The DNA of the CDR3 is TGCGCCAGCAGCCAAGGGCCCAGTCTAGCGGGGGTCGCCTACGAGCAGTACTTC. Translated, it gives CASSQGPSLAGVAYEQYF.

This chain connects TRBV6-2 or TRBV6-3 to TRBJ2-4; a weak D match, TRBD2 (5 bases). Per germline, CDR1 MNHEY and CDR2 SVGEGT. This CDR3 is built from 14 residues. V lost 6 bases and J lost 2, with 11 bases in between. CDR3 residues: CASSPDGTKNIQYF. CDR3 coding DNA: TGTGCCAGCAGCCCGGACGGGACCAAAAACATTCAGTACTTC.